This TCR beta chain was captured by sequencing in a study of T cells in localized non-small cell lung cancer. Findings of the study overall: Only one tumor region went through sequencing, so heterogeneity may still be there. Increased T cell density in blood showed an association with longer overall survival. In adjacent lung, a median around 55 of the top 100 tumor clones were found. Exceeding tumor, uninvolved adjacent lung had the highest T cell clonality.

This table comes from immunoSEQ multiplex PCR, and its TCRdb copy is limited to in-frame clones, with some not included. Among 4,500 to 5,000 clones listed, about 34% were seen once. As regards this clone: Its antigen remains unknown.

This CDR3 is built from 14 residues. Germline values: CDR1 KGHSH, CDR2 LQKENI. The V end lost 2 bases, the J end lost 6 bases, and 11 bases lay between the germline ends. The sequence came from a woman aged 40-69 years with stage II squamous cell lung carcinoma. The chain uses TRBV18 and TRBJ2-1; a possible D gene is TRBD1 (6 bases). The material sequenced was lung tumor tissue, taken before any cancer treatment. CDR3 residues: CASSPLQGGNEQFF. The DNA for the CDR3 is TGTGCCAGCTCACCATTACAGGGCGGCAATGAGCAGTTCTTC.